The rows below give T cell receptor beta chains drawn from one sample of a study of blood T cell repertoires in COVID-19. The data were produced by immunoSEQ multiplex PCR, yet TCRdb's version contains in-frame clones alone and is incomplete. Of roughly 59,000 clones detected, about 83% appear once; the ten largest clones hold 6.3%. The sample consisted of peripheral blood. Source of these receptors: a human donor in a cohort sampled during active COVID-19. CDR3s include the opening cysteine and the closing phenylalanine or tryptophan. Fields, in order: J gene, D gene, clone size, V gene, CDR3 length, CDR3 DNA, CDR3 protein. The D gene is left open where the match is weak. The size field is filled for only some rows; it gives once, few, many or a size class.

j_call: TRBJ1-4; d_call: TRBD1; clone_size: -; v_call: TRBV6-6; cdr3_length: 14; cdr3_nt: TGTGCCAGCAGTGTGGGACAGGGAAACGAAAAACTGTTTTTT; cdr3_aa: CASSVGQGNEKLFF
j_call: TRBJ1-1; d_call: TRBD1; clone_size: -; v_call: TRBV7-9; cdr3_length: 14; cdr3_nt: TGTGCCAGCAGCCTCCAGGGGGGCGGCACTGAAGCTTTCTTT; cdr3_aa: CASSLQGGGTEAFF
j_call: TRBJ2-5; d_call: TRBD2; clone_size: -; v_call: TRBV12-5; cdr3_length: 14; cdr3_nt: TGTGCTAGTGGTTTGGCGGGGGGGCAAGAGACCCAGTACTTC; cdr3_aa: CASGLAGGQETQYF
j_call: TRBJ2-2; d_call: TRBD1; clone_size: once; v_call: TRBV5-1; cdr3_length: 15; cdr3_nt: TGCGCCAGCAGCTGGGGGACAGCGAACACCGGGGAGCTGTTTTTT; cdr3_aa: CASSWGTANTGELFF
j_call: TRBJ2-3; d_call: -; clone_size: -; v_call: TRBV10-2; cdr3_length: 12; cdr3_nt: TGCGCCAGCTCTACATCCGGGGATACGCAGTATTTT; cdr3_aa: CASSTSGDTQYF
j_call: TRBJ2-2; d_call: TRBD2; clone_size: -; v_call: TRBV5-1; cdr3_length: 20; cdr3_nt: TGCGCCAGCAGCTCCCGATTGACTAGCGGGGGGGCTGGGAACACCGGGGAGCTGTTTTTT; cdr3_aa: CASSSRLTSGGAGNTGELFF
j_call: TRBJ2-3; d_call: TRBD2; clone_size: -; v_call: TRBV5-1; cdr3_length: 18; cdr3_nt: TGCGCCAGCAGCTTGGGAGGACTAGCGGGAGGTTCGACAGATACGCAGTATTTT; cdr3_aa: CASSLGGLAGGSTDTQYF
j_call: TRBJ1-2; d_call: -; clone_size: -; v_call: TRBV20-1; cdr3_length: 11; cdr3_nt: TGCAGTGCTAGGGAGGACTATGGCTACACCTTC; cdr3_aa: CSAREDYGYTF
j_call: TRBJ2-2; d_call: -; clone_size: -; v_call: TRBV5-6; cdr3_length: 17; cdr3_nt: TGTGCCAGCAGCCCCGACAACAGACGGCGTGACACCGGGGAGCTGTTTTTT; cdr3_aa: CASSPDNRRRDTGELFF
j_call: TRBJ2-3; d_call: TRBD2; clone_size: -; v_call: TRBV19; cdr3_length: 13; cdr3_nt: TGTGCCAGTAGCGGGAGGGCCCCAGATACGCAGTATTTT; cdr3_aa: CASSGRAPDTQYF
j_call: TRBJ1-1; d_call: -; clone_size: -; v_call: TRBV19; cdr3_length: 14; cdr3_nt: TGTGCCAGTAGTATCAAGGGGTCAGGAACTGAAGCTTTCTTT; cdr3_aa: CASSIKGSGTEAFF
j_call: TRBJ2-3; d_call: -; clone_size: once; v_call: TRBV9; cdr3_length: 14; cdr3_nt: TGTGCCAGCAGCGTAGATCCAAGCACAGATACGCAGTATTTT; cdr3_aa: CASSVDPSTDTQYF
j_call: TRBJ1-3; d_call: TRBD1; clone_size: once; v_call: TRBV6-1; cdr3_length: 17; cdr3_nt: TGTGCCAGCAGTGAGAACCCGGGACAGTACTCTGGAAACACCATATATTTT; cdr3_aa: CASSENPGQYSGNTIYF
j_call: TRBJ2-5; d_call: -; clone_size: -; v_call: TRBV29-1; cdr3_length: 13; cdr3_nt: TGCAGCGTTGTAACTAGCTTCCAAGAGACCCAGTACTTC; cdr3_aa: CSVVTSFQETQYF
j_call: TRBJ2-4; d_call: -; clone_size: -; v_call: TRBV19; cdr3_length: 15; cdr3_nt: TGTGCCAGTAGTATACAGGGTACTGTAGGGGACATTCAGTACTTC; cdr3_aa: CASSIQGTVGDIQYF
j_call: TRBJ1-1; d_call: TRBD1; clone_size: -; v_call: TRBV5-1; cdr3_length: 14; cdr3_nt: TGCGCCAGCACACAGGGGACAGGGAGCACTGAAGCTTTCTTT; cdr3_aa: CASTQGTGSTEAFF
j_call: TRBJ2-1; d_call: TRBD1; clone_size: -; v_call: TRBV29-1; cdr3_length: 12; cdr3_nt: TGCAGCGTGTCCAGGGGGCTGTATGAGCAGTTCTTC; cdr3_aa: CSVSRGLYEQFF
j_call: TRBJ2-1; d_call: TRBD2; clone_size: -; v_call: TRBV3-1/TRBV3-2; cdr3_length: 16; cdr3_nt: TGTGCCAGCAGCCGTACGGGACTAGCGGTGGGCAATGAGCAGTTCTTC; cdr3_aa: CASSRTGLAVGNEQFF
j_call: TRBJ2-3; d_call: -; clone_size: once; v_call: TRBV19; cdr3_length: 15; cdr3_nt: TGTGCCAGTAGTATAGAACCCGGGAGTGCAGATACGCAGTATTTT; cdr3_aa: CASSIEPGSADTQYF
j_call: TRBJ1-5; d_call: TRBD1; clone_size: -; v_call: TRBV10-3; cdr3_length: 15; cdr3_nt: TGTGCCATCAGTGAGTCTGGGACAGCTTATCAGCCCCAGCATTTT; cdr3_aa: CAISESGTAYQPQHF
j_call: TRBJ2-7; d_call: -; clone_size: once; v_call: TRBV2; cdr3_length: 14; cdr3_nt: TGTGCCAGCAGTGACCACAGTCGCCCCTACGAGCAGTACTTC; cdr3_aa: CASSDHSRPYEQYF
j_call: TRBJ2-7; d_call: -; clone_size: -; v_call: TRBV5-6; cdr3_length: 15; cdr3_nt: TGTGCCAGCAGCTTGGTTAGGACAAAGACCTACGAGCAGTACTTC; cdr3_aa: CASSLVRTKTYEQYF
j_call: TRBJ2-3; d_call: -; clone_size: once; v_call: TRBV11-2; cdr3_length: 11; cdr3_nt: TGTGCCAGCAGCTTCTCCGGTCCGCAGTATTTT; cdr3_aa: CASSFSGPQYF
j_call: TRBJ1-5; d_call: -; clone_size: -; v_call: TRBV12-3/TRBV12-4; cdr3_length: 13; cdr3_nt: TGTGCCAGCAATTCAGACAATCATCAGCCCCAGCATTTT; cdr3_aa: CASNSDNHQPQHF
j_call: TRBJ1-5; d_call: -; clone_size: -; v_call: TRBV5-6; cdr3_length: 13; cdr3_nt: TGTGCCCCCTTGTGCGTTTATGATCAGCCCCAGCATTTT; cdr3_aa: CAPLCVYDQPQHF
j_call: TRBJ1-1; d_call: TRBD1; clone_size: -; v_call: TRBV5-1; cdr3_length: 15; cdr3_nt: TGCGCCAGCAGCTTGGACGGACAGGGGACAACTGAAGCTTTCTTT; cdr3_aa: CASSLDGQGTTEAFF
j_call: TRBJ2-2; d_call: -; clone_size: -; v_call: TRBV5-1; cdr3_length: 16; cdr3_nt: TGCGCCAGCAGTCCCTATGCGGGCGGGGACACCGGGGAGCTGTTTTTT; cdr3_aa: CASSPYAGGDTGELFF
j_call: TRBJ2-1; d_call: -; clone_size: -; v_call: TRBV9; cdr3_length: 12; cdr3_nt: TGTGCCAGCAGCTCGGTCGCTGGTGAGCAGTTCTTC; cdr3_aa: CASSSVAGEQFF
j_call: TRBJ1-4; d_call: -; clone_size: -; v_call: TRBV30; cdr3_length: 13; cdr3_nt: TGTGCCTGGAGCAGGCAGGGGAGCGAAAAACTGTTTTTT; cdr3_aa: CAWSRQGSEKLFF
j_call: TRBJ1-6; d_call: TRBD1; clone_size: -; v_call: TRBV6-5; cdr3_length: 15; cdr3_nt: TGTGCCAGCAGAACGACAGGGGGTTATAATTCACCCCTCCACTTT; cdr3_aa: CASRTTGGYNSPLHF
j_call: TRBJ2-1; d_call: -; clone_size: -; v_call: TRBV5-1; cdr3_length: 11; cdr3_nt: TGCGCCAGCACCCTAGCCGGTGAGCAGTTCTTC; cdr3_aa: CASTLAGEQFF
j_call: TRBJ2-1; d_call: TRBD1; clone_size: -; v_call: TRBV4-2; cdr3_length: 17; cdr3_nt: TGTGCCAGCAGCCGAGAATTGTCAGGGGGTTCCCACAATGAGCAGTTCTTC; cdr3_aa: CASSRELSGGSHNEQFF